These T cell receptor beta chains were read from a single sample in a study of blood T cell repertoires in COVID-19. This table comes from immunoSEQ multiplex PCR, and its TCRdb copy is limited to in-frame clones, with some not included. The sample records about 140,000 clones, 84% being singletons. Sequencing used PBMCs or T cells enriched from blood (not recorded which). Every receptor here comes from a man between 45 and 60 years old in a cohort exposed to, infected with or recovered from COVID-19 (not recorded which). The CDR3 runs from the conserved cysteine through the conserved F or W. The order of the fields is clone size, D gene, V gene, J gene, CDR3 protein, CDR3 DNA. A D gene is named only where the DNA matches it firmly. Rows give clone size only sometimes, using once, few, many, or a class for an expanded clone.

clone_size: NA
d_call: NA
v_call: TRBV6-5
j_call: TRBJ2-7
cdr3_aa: CASSFLDRPPLF
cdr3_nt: TGTGCCAGCAGTTTCTTAGACAGGCCGCCCCTCTTC

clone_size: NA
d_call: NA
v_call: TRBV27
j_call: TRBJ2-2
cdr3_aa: CASSYKLAVMTGELFF
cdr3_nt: TGTGCCAGCAGTTATAAACTAGCTGTTATGACCGGGGAGCTGTTTTTT

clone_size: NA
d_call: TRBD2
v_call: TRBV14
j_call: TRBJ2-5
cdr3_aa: CASSRGLAGGVLETQYF
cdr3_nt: TGTGCCAGCAGCCGTGGACTAGCGGGTGGGGTGCTGGAGACCCAGTACTTC

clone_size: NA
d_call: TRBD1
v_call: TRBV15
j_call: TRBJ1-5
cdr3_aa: CATSRVTGGDQPQHF
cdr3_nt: TGTGCCACCAGCAGAGTGACAGGGGGCGATCAGCCCCAGCATTTT

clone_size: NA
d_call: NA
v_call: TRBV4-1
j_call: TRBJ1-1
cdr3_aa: CASRGGLNTEAFF
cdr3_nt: TGCGCCAGCAGGGGGGGGCTGAACACTGAAGCTTTCTTT

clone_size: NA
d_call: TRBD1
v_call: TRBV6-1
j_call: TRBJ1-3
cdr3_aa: CASSEWTGKSGNTIYF
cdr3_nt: TGTGCCAGCAGTGAATGGACAGGGAAATCGGGAAACACCATATATTTT

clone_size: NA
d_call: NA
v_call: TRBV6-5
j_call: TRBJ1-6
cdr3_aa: CASGNRAGDNSPLHF
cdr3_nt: TGTGCCAGCGGGAACAGGGCTGGCGATAATTCACCCCTCCACTTT

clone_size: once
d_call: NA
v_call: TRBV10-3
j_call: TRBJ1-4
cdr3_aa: CAISEGGNEKLFF
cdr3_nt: TGTGCCATCAGTGAGGGCGGGAATGAAAAACTGTTTTTT

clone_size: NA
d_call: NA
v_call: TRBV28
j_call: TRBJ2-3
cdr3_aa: CASSPRRPRADTQYF
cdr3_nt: TGTGCCAGCAGTCCCCGGAGGCCTAGGGCAGATACGCAGTATTTT

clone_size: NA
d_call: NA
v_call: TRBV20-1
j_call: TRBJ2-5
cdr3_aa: CSASPIAVKETQYF
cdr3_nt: TGCAGTGCTAGTCCAATAGCGGTTAAAGAGACCCAGTACTTC

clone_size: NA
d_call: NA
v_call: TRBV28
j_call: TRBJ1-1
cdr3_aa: CASSRALSGAFTEAFF
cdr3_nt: TGTGCCAGCAGTCGGGCCCTGTCAGGGGCGTTCACTGAAGCTTTCTTT

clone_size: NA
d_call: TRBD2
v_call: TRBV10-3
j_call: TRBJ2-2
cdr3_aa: CAITAGGLAGGPVTGELFF
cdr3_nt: TGTGCCATCACCGCGGGAGGGCTAGCGGGGGGGCCGGTTACCGGGGAGCTGTTTTTT

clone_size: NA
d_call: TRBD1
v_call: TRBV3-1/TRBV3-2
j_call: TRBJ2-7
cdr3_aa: CASSHQTGTYEQYF
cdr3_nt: TGTGCCAGCAGCCACCAGACAGGGACCTACGAGCAGTACTTC

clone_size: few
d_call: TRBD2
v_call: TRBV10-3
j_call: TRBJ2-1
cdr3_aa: CAISDGLAGEEQFF
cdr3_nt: TGTGCCATCAGTGATGGTCTAGCGGGAGAAGAGCAGTTCTTC

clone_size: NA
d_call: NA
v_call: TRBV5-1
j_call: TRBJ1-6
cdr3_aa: CASSLGSNNSPLHF
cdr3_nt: TGCGCCAGCAGCTTGGGCAGTAATAATTCACCCCTCCACTTT

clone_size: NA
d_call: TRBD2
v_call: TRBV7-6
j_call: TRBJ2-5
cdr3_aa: CASSSGLAGGSWEETQYF
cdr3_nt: TGTGCCAGCAGCTCCGGACTAGCGGGAGGAAGCTGGGAAGAGACCCAGTACTTC

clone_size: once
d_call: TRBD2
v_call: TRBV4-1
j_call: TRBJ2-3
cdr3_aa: CASSQDSGTRGFSDTQYF
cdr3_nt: TGCGCCAGCAGCCAAGATTCCGGGACTAGGGGGTTCTCAGATACGCAGTATTTT

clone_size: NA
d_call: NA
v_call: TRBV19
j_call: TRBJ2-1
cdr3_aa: CASTYSKGSIEQFF
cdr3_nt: TGTGCCAGTACCTATAGTAAGGGGTCCATCGAGCAGTTCTTC

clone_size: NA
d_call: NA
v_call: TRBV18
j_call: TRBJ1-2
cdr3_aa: CASSPPLGAEGYTF
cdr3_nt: TGTGCCAGCTCACCACCGTTAGGGGCTGAAGGCTACACCTTC

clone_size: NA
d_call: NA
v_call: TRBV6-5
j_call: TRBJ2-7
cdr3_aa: CASTPQRGNEQYF
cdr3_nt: TGTGCCAGCACTCCCCAGAGGGGGAACGAGCAGTACTTC

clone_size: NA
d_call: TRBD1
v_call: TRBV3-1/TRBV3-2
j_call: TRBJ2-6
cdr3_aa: CASSLLTGETFSGANVLTF
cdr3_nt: TGTGCCAGCAGCCTACTTACAGGGGAAACCTTCTCTGGGGCCAACGTCCTGACTTTC

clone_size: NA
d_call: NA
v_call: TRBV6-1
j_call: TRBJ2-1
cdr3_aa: CASSEAPDNEQFF
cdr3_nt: TGTGCCAGCAGTGAAGCTCCAGACAATGAGCAGTTCTTC

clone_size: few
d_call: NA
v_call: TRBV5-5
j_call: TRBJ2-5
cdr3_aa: CASSLEQGGETQYF
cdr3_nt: TGTGCCAGCAGCTTGGAACAGGGAGGGGAGACCCAGTACTTC

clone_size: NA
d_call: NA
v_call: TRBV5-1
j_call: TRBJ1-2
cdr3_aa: CASSFGWGGRGLYTF
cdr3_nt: TGCGCCAGCAGCTTCGGATGGGGCGGAAGGGGATTATACACCTTC

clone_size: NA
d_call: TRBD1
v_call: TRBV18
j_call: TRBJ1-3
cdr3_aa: CASSPQGAQNTIYF
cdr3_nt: TGTGCCAGCTCACCTCAGGGGGCGCAAAACACCATATATTTT

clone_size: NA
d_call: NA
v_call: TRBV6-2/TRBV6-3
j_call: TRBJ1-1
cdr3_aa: CVSSPRSLNTEAFF
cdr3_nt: TGTGTCAGCAGTCCCCGGAGTCTGAACACTGAAGCTTTCTTT

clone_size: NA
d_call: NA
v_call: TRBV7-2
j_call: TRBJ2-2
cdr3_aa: CASSLSSGGVTGELFF
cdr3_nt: TGTGCCAGCAGCTTAAGTAGTGGGGGCGTCACCGGGGAGCTGTTTTTT

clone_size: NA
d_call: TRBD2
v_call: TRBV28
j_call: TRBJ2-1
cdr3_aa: CASSLLGLASYNEQFF
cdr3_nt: TGTGCCAGCAGTTTATTGGGACTAGCCAGCTACAATGAGCAGTTCTTC

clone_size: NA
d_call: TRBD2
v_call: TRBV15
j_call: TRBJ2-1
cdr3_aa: CATSSPRGLAGVGTYNEQFF
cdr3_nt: TGTGCCACCAGCAGCCCGCGGGGACTAGCGGGAGTAGGCACCTACAATGAGCAGTTCTTC

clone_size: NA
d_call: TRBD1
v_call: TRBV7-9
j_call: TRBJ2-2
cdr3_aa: CASRPKIGQGSTGELFF
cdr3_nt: TGTGCCAGCCGCCCGAAAATTGGACAGGGGTCCACCGGGGAGCTGTTTTTT

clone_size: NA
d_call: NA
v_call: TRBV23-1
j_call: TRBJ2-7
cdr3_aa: CASSPKPRFPSEQYF
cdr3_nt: TGCGCCAGCAGTCCTAAACCCCGATTCCCTAGCGAGCAGTACTTC

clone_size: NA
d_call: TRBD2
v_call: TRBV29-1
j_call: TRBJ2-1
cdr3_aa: CSVLGTSGPNEQFF
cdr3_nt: TGCAGCGTGCTCGGGACTAGCGGGCCCAATGAGCAGTTCTTC

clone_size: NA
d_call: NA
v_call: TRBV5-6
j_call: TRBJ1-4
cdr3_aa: CASSWGGFGEKLFF
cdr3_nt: TGTGCCAGCTCATGGGGGGGATTCGGCGAAAAACTGTTTTTT

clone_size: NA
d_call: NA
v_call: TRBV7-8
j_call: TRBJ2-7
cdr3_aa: CASSQNIRGSSYEQYF
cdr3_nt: TGTGCCAGCAGCCAAAACATTCGGGGGAGCTCCTACGAGCAGTACTTC

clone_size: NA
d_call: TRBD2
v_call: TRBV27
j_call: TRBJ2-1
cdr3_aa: CASSFLASGRVYNEQFF
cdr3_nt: TGTGCCAGCAGTTTTTTGGCTAGCGGGAGGGTTTACAATGAGCAGTTCTTC

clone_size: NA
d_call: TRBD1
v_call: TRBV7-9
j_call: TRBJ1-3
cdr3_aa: CASRPPQGVGNTIYF
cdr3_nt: TGTGCCAGCAGACCCCCGCAGGGGGTTGGAAACACCATATATTTT

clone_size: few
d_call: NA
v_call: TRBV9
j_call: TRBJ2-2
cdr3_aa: CASSTSRTGANTGELFF
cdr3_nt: TGTGCCAGCAGCACTTCCCGCACGGGAGCGAACACCGGGGAGCTGTTTTTT

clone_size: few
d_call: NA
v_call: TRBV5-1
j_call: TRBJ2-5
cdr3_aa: CASSLESGQETQYF
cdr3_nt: TGCGCCAGCAGCTTGGAGTCAGGCCAAGAGACCCAGTACTTC

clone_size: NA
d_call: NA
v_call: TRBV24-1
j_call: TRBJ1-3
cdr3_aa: CATSDMSPGAPGNTIYF
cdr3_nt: TGTGCCACCAGTGATATGTCGCCAGGGGCGCCTGGAAACACCATATATTTT

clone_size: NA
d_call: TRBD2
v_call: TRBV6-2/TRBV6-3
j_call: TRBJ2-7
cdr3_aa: CASSSGTSGREGEQYF
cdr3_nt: TGTGCCAGCAGTTCCGGGACTAGCGGGAGGGAAGGGGAGCAGTACTTC